Each of the 10 T cell receptor beta chains below was sequenced from the same sample in a study of shared clonotypes between healthy human individuals. Clones were sequenced by immunoSEQ multiplex PCR, and TCRdb holds only the in-frame ones, with some missing. Among under 600,000 clones listed, 75% to 80% were seen once. Input material: PBMCs. These receptors originate from a woman aged 40 to 50 in good health. Some clones in this sample may be carry-over from other donors' samples.

This clone was counted once. The same CDR3 also results from other DNA sequences found in this sample. This sequence joins TRBV6-1 and TRBJ2-2; unclear D gene. Germline V lookup: CDR1 MNHNS, CDR2 SASEGT. This CDR3 region has 14 residues. V was shortened by 1 base and J by 1 base, with 4 bases between the two germline ends. The DNA for the CDR3 is TGTGCCAGCAGTGAAGTTGGGAACACCGGGGAGCTGTTTTTT. This sequence encodes CASSEVGNTGELFF.

The chain employs TRBV7-6 and TRBJ1-1, with D possibly TRBD1 on 5 matching bases. V lost 5 bases, J lost 11 bases, and 24 bases lay in between. CDR1 SGHVS and CDR2 FNYEAQ come from the germline V gene. The CDR3 consists of 15 residues. DNA for the CDR3: TGTGCCAGCAGCCCCAGGCGGGGGATAGGGGCCGAGGCTTTCTTT. Its translation: CASSPRRGIGAEAFF. Drawing the rest from reference TRBV7-6 and TRBJ1-1, the complete variable domain is GAGVSQSPRYKVTKRGQDVALRCDPISGHVSLYWYRQALGQGPEFLTYFNYEAQQDKSGLPNDRFSAERPEGSISTLTIQRTEQRDSAMYRCASSPRRGIGAEAFFGQGTRLTVV.

The V call is TRBV10-3, the J call TRBJ2-6; TRBD1 agrees at 9 bases. With 7 bases clipped from V and 0 bases from J, the junction kept 7 bases outside the gene matches. CDR1 and CDR2 from the germline V gene are ENHRY and SYGVKD. CDR3 length equals 17 residues. The CDR3 nucleotides read TGTGCCATCACCGGACAGGGGATGAGCTCTGGGGCCAACGTCCTGACTTTC. Translation: CAITGQGMSSGANVLTF.

Note on this clone: Other nucleotide sequences in the sample specify the same CDR3. The V gene is TRBV9, the J gene TRBJ1-3; D call uncertain. V lost 2 bases and J lost 1, with 4 bases in between. Germline CDR1 reads SGDLS; CDR2 reads YYNGEE. The CDR3 runs to 13 residues. In DNA form, the CDR3 reads TGTGCCAGCAGCGTGGGGTCTGGAAACACCATATATTTT. Amino acid sequence: CASSVGSGNTIYF. Complete variable domain (other parts from reference TRBV9 and TRBJ1-3): DSGVTQTPKHLITATGQRVTLRCSPRSGDLSVYWYQQSLDQGLQFLIQYYNGEERAKGNILERFSAQQFPDLHSELNLSSLELGDSALYFCASSVGSGNTIYFGEGSWLTVV.

The chain has TRBV28 and TRBJ1-2; tentative D call: TRBD1 (6 bases). The CDR3 loop spans 14 amino acids. The germline V gene encodes CDR1 MDHEN and CDR2 SYDVKM. V was cut by 2 bases and J by 3 bases, with 10 bases left in between. The CDR3 DNA sequence: TGTGCCAGCAGTTTAAGCGGACAGTACTATGGCTACACCTTC. It codes for CASSLSGQYYGYTF.

This clone has more than one count but fewer than ten. The chain recombines TRBV5-1 with TRBJ2-5; D gene uncertain. The J call is in doubt because the DNA end fits TRBJ2-7 better. CDR3 length equals 12 residues. Germline V gene lookup returns CDR1 SGHRS and CDR2 YFSETQ. The CDR3 sequence is CASSLGASEQYF. DNA of the CDR3: TGCGCCAGCAGCTTGGGTGCTTCCGAGCAGTACTTC.

The CDR3 region is CASSPRTSGSPNTGELFF. In DNA, the CDR3 is TGTGCCAGCAGCCCAAGGACTAGCGGGAGTCCGAACACCGGGGAGCTGTTTTTT. This chain connects TRBV7-9 to TRBJ2-2, with TRBD2 matching 13 bases. The CDR3 spans 18 residues. The germline gives CDR1 SEHNR, CDR2 FQNEAQ (reference sequence). The V segment lost 5 bases and the J segment 0 bases; nucleotides outside the gene matches: 6.

V usage is TRBV7-2 and J usage is TRBJ1-2, with a weak D call TRBD1 (5 bases). The CDR3 covers 13 residues. CDR1 is SGHTA and CDR2 is FQGNSA in the germline V gene. Trimming pared 8 bases from V and 7 bases from J, leaving 17 bases between. The chain's CDR3 is CASSGGTITGYTF. CDR3 nucleotide sequence: TGTGCCAGCTCTGGGGGAACGATAACTGGCTACACCTTC.

The chain joins TRBV7-9 to TRBJ2-3, with unresolved D. This CDR3 has 14 residues. Trimming took off 0 bases at V and 2 bases at J, with 6 bases between the two ends. CDR1 and CDR2 from the germline V gene are SEHNR and FQNEAQ (reference sequence). The CDR3 DNA reads TGTGCCAGCAGCTTAGCGACCAACACAGATACGCAGTATTTT. Its translation is CASSLATNTDTQYF.

The chain links TRBV19 to TRBJ1-2; no reliable D call. The CDR3 is 13 residues long. Germline CDR1 is LNHDA and CDR2 is SQIVND (reference sequence). Trimming pared 0 bases from V and 4 bases from J, leaving 6 bases between. CDR3 coding DNA: TGTGCCAGTAGTATAGACAGCACCTATGGCTACACCTTC. The encoded protein is CASSIDSTYGYTF.